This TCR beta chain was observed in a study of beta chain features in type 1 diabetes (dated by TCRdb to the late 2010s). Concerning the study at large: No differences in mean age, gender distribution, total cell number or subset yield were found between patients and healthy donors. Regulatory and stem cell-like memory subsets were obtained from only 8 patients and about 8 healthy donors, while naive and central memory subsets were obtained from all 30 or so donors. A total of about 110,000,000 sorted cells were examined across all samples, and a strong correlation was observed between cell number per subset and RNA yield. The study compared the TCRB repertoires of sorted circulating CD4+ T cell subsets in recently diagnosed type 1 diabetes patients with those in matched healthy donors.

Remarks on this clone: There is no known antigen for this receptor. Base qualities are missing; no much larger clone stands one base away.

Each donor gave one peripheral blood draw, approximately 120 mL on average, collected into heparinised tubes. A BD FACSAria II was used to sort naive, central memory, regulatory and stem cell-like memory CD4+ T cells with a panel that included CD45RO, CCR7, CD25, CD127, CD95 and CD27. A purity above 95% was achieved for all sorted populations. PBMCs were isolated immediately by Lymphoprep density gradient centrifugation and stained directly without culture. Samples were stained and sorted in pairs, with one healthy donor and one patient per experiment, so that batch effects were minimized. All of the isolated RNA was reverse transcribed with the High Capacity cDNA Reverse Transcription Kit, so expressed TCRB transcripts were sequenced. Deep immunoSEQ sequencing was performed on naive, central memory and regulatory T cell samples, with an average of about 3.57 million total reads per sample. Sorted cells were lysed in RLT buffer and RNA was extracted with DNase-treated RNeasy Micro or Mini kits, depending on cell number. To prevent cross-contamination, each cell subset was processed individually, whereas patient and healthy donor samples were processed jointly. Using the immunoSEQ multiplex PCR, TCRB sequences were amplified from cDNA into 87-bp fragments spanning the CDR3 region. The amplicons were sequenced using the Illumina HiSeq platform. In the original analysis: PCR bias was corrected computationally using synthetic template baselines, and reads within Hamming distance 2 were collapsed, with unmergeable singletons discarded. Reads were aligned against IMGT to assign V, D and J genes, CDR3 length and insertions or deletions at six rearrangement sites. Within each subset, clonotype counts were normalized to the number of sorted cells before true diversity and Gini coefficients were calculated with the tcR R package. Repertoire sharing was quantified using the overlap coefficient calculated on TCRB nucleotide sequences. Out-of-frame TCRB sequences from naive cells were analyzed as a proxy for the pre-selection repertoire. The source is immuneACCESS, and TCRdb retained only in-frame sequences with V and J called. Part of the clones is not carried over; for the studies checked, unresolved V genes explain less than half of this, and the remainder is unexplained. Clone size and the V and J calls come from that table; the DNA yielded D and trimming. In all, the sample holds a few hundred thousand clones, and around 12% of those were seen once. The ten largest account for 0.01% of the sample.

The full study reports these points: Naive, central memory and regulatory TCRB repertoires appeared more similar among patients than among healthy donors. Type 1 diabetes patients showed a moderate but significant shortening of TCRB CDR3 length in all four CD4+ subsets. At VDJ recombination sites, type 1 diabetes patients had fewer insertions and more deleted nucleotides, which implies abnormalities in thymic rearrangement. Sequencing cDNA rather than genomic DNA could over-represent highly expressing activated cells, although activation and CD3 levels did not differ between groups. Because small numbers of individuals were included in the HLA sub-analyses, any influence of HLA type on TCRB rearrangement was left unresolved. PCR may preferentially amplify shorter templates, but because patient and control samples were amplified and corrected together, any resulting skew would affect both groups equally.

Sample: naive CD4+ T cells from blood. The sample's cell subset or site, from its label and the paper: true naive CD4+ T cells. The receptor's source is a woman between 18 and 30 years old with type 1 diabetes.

Read as DNA, the sequence is TGTGCCAGCTCGTCCGCAGAGCAGGGTGAAAAACTGTTTTTT. Translated, this gives CASSSAEQGEKLFF. This chain is built from TRBV18 and TRBJ1-4; the D region possibly corresponds to TRBD1 (5 bases align). For CDR1 and CDR2, the germline V gene lists KGHSH and LQKENI. V loses 6 bases, J loses 7 bases, and the germline ends lie 15 bases apart. Including cysteine and phenylalanine, the CDR3 has 14 amino acids. The entry retains the CDR3 DNA only, 42 bases that are in frame from base 1.